Below are 30 T cell receptor beta chains sequenced from a single sample in a study of T cells in Graves' hyperthyroidism and ophthalmopathy. The investigators amplified TCR beta CDR3 regions from RNA transcripts. Primed by the HTBI set, a first-round RT-PCR was run on the TCR CDR3. TCRdb processed the multiplex PCR reads anew with MiXCR; each CDR3 protein has one entry. Of a few hundred thousand distinct CDR3 sequences detected, approximately 15% appear once; the ten largest clones hold approximately 3.5%. The sequenced sample consisted of blood. The receptors here all came from a woman in her forties with Graves' ophthalmopathy.

This clonotype occurred many times. The chain couples TRBV3-1 to TRBJ2-7; possibly TRBD2 for D (6 bases). Trimming removed 4 bases from V and 3 bases from J, with 16 bases in between. Looked up from germline, CDR1 is LGHDT and CDR2 is YNNKEL (reference sequence). The CDR3 is made up of 15 amino acids. CDR3 residues: CASSLGSGWNYEQYF. The CDR3, as DNA: TGTGCCAGCAGCCTCGGAAGCGGGTGGAACTACGAGCAGTACTTC.

This clonotype has ten or more counts. The V and J genes are TRBV6-1 and TRBJ1-5; D perhaps matches TRBD1 (6 bases). The V and J ends lost 4 bases and 4 bases respectively, with 17 bases between them. CDR1 is MNHNS, CDR2 SASEGT, per germline. The CDR3 covers 16 residues. This CDR3 is CASSVIVGQINQPQHF. The CDR3 nucleotides read TGTGCCAGCAGTGTTATAGTCGGACAGATTAATCAGCCCCAGCATTTT.

At least ten counts were recorded for this clonotype. This chain joins TRBV6-1 and TRBJ2-7, with 9 positions matching TRBD2. Germline CDR1 MNHNS, CDR2 SASEGT. With 1 base clipped from V and 0 bases from J, the junction kept 1 base outside the gene matches. The CDR3 runs 15 residues. The CDR3 sequence: CASSEETSGSYEQYF. Written as DNA, the CDR3 is TGTGCCAGCAGTGAAGAGACTAGCGGCTCCTACGAGCAGTACTTC.

This clonotype was counted a few times. CDR3 DNA sequence: TGTGCCAGCAGCACTCATAGGACAGGGGATCTCATCTACGAGCAGTACTTC. Protein product: CASSTHRTGDLIYEQYF. J is TRBJ2-7 and V is TRBV7-2, with TRBD1 identical over 9 bases. There are 17 residues in the CDR3. Per germline, CDR1 SGHTA and CDR2 FQGNSA. Trimming took 5 bases from V and 3 from J; bases not matched to a gene: 14.

Ten or more counts support this clonotype. The chain has TRBV10-3 and TRBJ2-7; unclear D gene. Trimming pared 0 bases from V and 1 base from J, leaving 10 bases between. The CDR3 spans 15 residues. Germline values: CDR1 ENHRY, CDR2 SYGVKD. CDR3 in amino acids: CAISESIGRSYEQYF. In nucleotides, the CDR3 is TGTGCCATCAGTGAGTCGATCGGCAGATCCTACGAGCAGTACTTC.

This clonotype was seen at least ten times. The chain joins TRBV7-2 to TRBJ2-5; 8 nucleotides agree with TRBD1. Trimming removed 5 bases from V and 4 bases from J; junction bases left unmatched: 6. CDR3 size: 14 residues. The germline V gene encodes CDR1 SGHTA and CDR2 FQGNSA. This chain's CDR3 is CASSGDRFLETQYF. CDR3 nucleotides: TGTGCCAGCAGCGGGGACAGGTTCTTAGAGACCCAGTACTTC.

There are a few counts of this clonotype. The chain employs TRBV20-1 and TRBJ2-3; 15 bases agree with TRBD2. Germline values: CDR1 DFQATT, CDR2 SNEGSKA (reference sequence). V lost 6 bases to trimming and J lost 0 bases; unmatched junction nucleotides: 7. The CDR3 spans 17 residues. CDR3 nucleotides: TGCAGTGCCCCTGGACTAGCGGGGGGGCCGAGCACAGATACGCAGTATTTT. Translation gives CSAPGLAGGPSTDTQYF.

In this sample, this clonotype turned up many times. The chain combines TRBV12-3 or TRBV12-4 with TRBJ1-5, with 7 bases identical to TRBD1. Unmatched junction bases numbered 3, after V lost 1 base and J lost 3 bases. CDR3 size: 15 residues. The CDR3 region has the DNA TGTGCCAGCAGTTTAGACAGGGGAGACAATCAGCCCCAGCATTTT. Translating it yields CASSLDRGDNQPQHF.

This clonotype was found a few times. The chain recombines TRBV20-1 with TRBJ2-3; perhaps TRBD1 as D (6 bases). CDR1 and CDR2 from the germline V gene are DFQATT and SNEGSKA (reference sequence). With 7 bases removed from V and 4 bases from J, the gap between germline ends came to 15 bases. The CDR3 runs to 13 residues. CDR3: CSVTTGRSDTQYF. As DNA, the CDR3 is TGCAGTGTTACGACAGGAAGATCAGATACGCAGTATTTT.

This chain uses TRBV29-1 with TRBJ2-1; perhaps TRBD1 as D (6 bases). Per germline, CDR1 SQVTM and CDR2 ANQGSEA. The CDR3 is 12 residues long. V gave up 7 bases and J gave up 8 bases, with 15 bases separating them. This CDR3 is CSAATGLDEQFF. CDR3 bases: TGCAGCGCCGCAACAGGGCTGGATGAGCAGTTCTTC.

This clonotype was observed a handful of times. This chain joins TRBV5-5 and TRBJ2-7; the D is unclear. This CDR3 has 12 amino acids. CDR1 is SGHKS, CDR2 YYEKEE, per germline (reference sequence). Trimming pared 1 base from V and 3 bases from J, leaving 5 bases between. The CDR3 protein is CASSLLNYEQYF. CDR3 bases: TGTGCCAGCAGCTTGCTAAACTACGAGCAGTACTTC.

The chain has TRBV5-1 and TRBJ2-3, with D unclear. In germline, CDR1 is SGHRS, CDR2 YFSETQ. The V and J ends lost 0 bases and 3 bases respectively, with 14 bases between them. The length of the CDR3 is 16 residues. The CDR3: CASSLGAKSPTDTQYF. Here the CDR3 DNA reads TGCGCCAGCAGCTTGGGGGCCAAATCCCCGACAGATACGCAGTATTTT.

This clonotype has a handful of counts. The J gene is TRBJ1-3, the V gene TRBV3-1; D remains ambiguous. V gave up 3 bases and J gave up 0 bases, with 9 bases separating them. The CDR3 has 15 amino acids. Germline V gene lookup returns CDR1 LGHDT and CDR2 YNNKEL (reference sequence). The CDR3 DNA reads as TGTGCCAGCAGCCAGACAAGTTTCTCTGGAAACACCATATATTTT. It translates to CASSQTSFSGNTIYF.

This clonotype was observed many times. The chain has TRBV25-1 and TRBJ2-3; 7 bases are shared with TRBD2. Losses at the gene ends were 6 bases for V and 1 base for J; bases not matched to a gene: 7. CDR3 length: 15 amino acids. CDR1 and CDR2 (germline): MGHDK, SYGVNS. The chain's CDR3 is CASSHYLAGTDTQYF. CDR3 sequence (DNA): TGTGCCAGCAGCCATTATCTAGCGGGCACAGATACGCAGTATTTT. The whole variable domain, remainder taken from reference TRBV25-1 and TRBJ2-3, is EADIYQTPRYLVIGTGKKITLECSQTMGHDKMYWYQQDPGMELHLIHYSYGVNSTEKGDLSSESTVSRIRTEHFPLTLESARPSHTSQYLCASSHYLAGTDTQYFGPGTRLTVL.

Many counts were recorded for this clonotype. J is TRBJ2-7 and V is TRBV11-1; a possible D gene is TRBD1 (5 bases). There are 13 residues in the CDR3. Germline-derived CDR1 and CDR2 are SGHAT and FQDESV (reference sequence). The V end lost 8 bases, the J end lost 1 base, and 12 bases lay between the germline ends. The CDR3 DNA reads TGTGCCAGCGGACAAGACAGATCCTACGAGCAGTACTTC. Its protein is CASGQDRSYEQYF.

A note on this clonotype: With a much larger clone just one base away, this may be a read error. This chain links TRBV20-1 with TRBJ1-1; D gene unclear. CDR1 and CDR2 (germline): DFQATT, SNEGSKA (reference sequence). CDR3 length: 11 residues. The CDR3 DNA is TGCAGTGCCCTAAGCGGGCCTGAAGCTTCCTTT. It is translated as CSALSGPEASF.

This clonotype was counted at least ten times. The chain uses TRBV6-1 and TRBJ2-7; TRBD2 matches at 10 bases. CDR1 is MNHNS, CDR2 SASEGT, per germline. The CDR3 has 15 amino acids. The J segment lost 5 bases and the V segment lost 5 bases, leaving 9 bases of the junction unmatched. This chain's CDR3 is CASSSAGGPINEQYF. The DNA for the CDR3 is TGTGCCAGCAGTTCAGCGGGAGGGCCGATTAACGAGCAGTACTTC.

This clonotype appeared many times. The J gene is TRBJ2-5, the V gene TRBV27; 16 bases fit TRBD2. The CDR3 runs to 17 residues. Trimming removed 5 bases from V and 4 bases from J; junction bases left unmatched: 7. Germline-derived CDR1 and CDR2 are MNHEY and SMNVEV (reference sequence). CDR3 sequence (DNA): TGTGCCAGCAGTCGCGGGACTAGCGGGGGGGCTACAGAGACCCAGTACTTC. It translates to CASSRGTSGGATETQYF.

V gene TRBV20-1 combines with J gene TRBJ1-6; D call uncertain. CDR3 length equals 13 residues. Trimming took 6 bases from V and 3 from J, leaving 9 bases between them. Germline V gene sequence: CDR1 DFQATT, CDR2 SNEGSKA (reference sequence). DNA for the CDR3: TGCAGTGCCCGTCCGAACTATAATTCACCCCTCCACTTT. It specifies CSARPNYNSPLHF.

This clonotype was detected a few times. The chain uses TRBV18 and TRBJ2-1; 10 positions match TRBD2. Germline V gene lookup returns CDR1 KGHSH and CDR2 LQKENI. This CDR3 contains 16 residues. The J segment lost 9 bases and the V segment lost 3 bases, leaving 11 bases of the junction unmatched. The CDR3 loop reads CASSPSLAGVYAEQFF. The CDR3 nucleotides read TGTGCCAGCTCACCGAGTCTAGCGGGAGTATATGCTGAGCAGTTCTTC. Together with reference TRBV18 and TRBJ2-1, the CDR3 gives the full variable domain: NAGVMQNPRHLVRRRGQEARLRCSPMKGHSHVYWYRQLPEEGLKFMVYLQKENIIDESGMPKERFSAEFPKEGPSILRIQQVVRGDSAAYFCASSPSLAGVYAEQFFGPGTRLTVL.

This clonotype appeared many times. This chain connects TRBV20-1 to TRBJ2-7, with D perhaps matching TRBD1 (5 bases). The CDR3 loop spans 11 amino acids. Germline-derived CDR1 and CDR2 are DFQATT and SNEGSKA (reference sequence). The V and J ends lost 4 bases and 2 bases respectively, with 6 bases between them. In DNA form, the CDR3 reads TGCAGTGCTATGGACACCTACGAGCAGTACTTC. The encoded protein is CSAMDTYEQYF.

This clonotype was counted between two and nine times. The V call is TRBV7-8, the J call TRBJ2-5; 7 bases map to TRBD1. V was clipped by 5 bases and J by 2 bases; unmatched bases: 20. This CDR3 has 19 residues. Germline CDR1 is SGHVS and CDR2 is FQNEAQ. The CDR3 coding sequence is TGTGCCAGCAGCCCAGTTCCGGGACAGAGCCACAGTAAGCAAGAGACCCAGTACTTC. Translating gives CASSPVPGQSHSKQETQYF.

In the case of this clonotype: The junction shows a germline mismatch at one end, possibly a read error. This rearrangement joins TRBV27 to TRBJ1-4; a weak D match, TRBD1 (5 bases). Germline V gene sequence: CDR1 MNHEY, CDR2 SMNVEV (reference sequence). The CDR3 consists of 14 residues. The CDR3 sequence is CASSPDRSNEKLVF. The DNA for the CDR3 is TGTGCCAGCAGTCCCGACAGATCTAATGAAAAACTGGTTTTT.

In its sample, this clonotype was seen many times. The J gene is TRBJ1-1, the V gene TRBV5-6, with unresolved D. V dropped 5 bases and J dropped 0 bases, with 14 bases sitting between them. The CDR3 sequence is 15 residues long. CDR1 and CDR2 (germline): SGHDT, YYEEEE. The CDR3: CASSPAGRMNTEAFF. The CDR3, as DNA: TGTGCCAGCAGTCCCGCGGGGAGAATGAACACTGAAGCTTTCTTT.

The chain is built from TRBV29-1 and TRBJ1-1, with D possibly matching TRBD1 (5 bases). Trimming removed 7 bases from V and 2 bases from J, with 17 bases in between. The CDR3 runs 14 residues. Germline CDR1 and CDR2: SQVTM and ANQGSEA. The DNA for the CDR3 is TGCAGCGCTGTGGACACCGGGATAAACACTGAAGCTTTCTTT. Protein sequence: CSAVDTGINTEAFF. Combining the CDR3 with reference TRBV29-1 and TRBJ1-1 gives the whole variable domain SAVISQKPSRDICQRGTSLTIQCQVDSQVTMMFWYRQQPGQSLTLIATANQGSEATYESGFVIDKFPISRPNLTFSTLTVSNMSPEDSSIYLCSAVDTGINTEAFFGQGTRLTVV.

V gene TRBV30 combines with J gene TRBJ1-2, with D maybe TRBD1 (6 bases). CDR1 is GTSNPN and CDR2 is SVGIG in the germline V gene (reference sequence). CDR3 length: 15 amino acids. V shed 4 bases and J shed 4 bases, with 19 bases lying between them. The CDR3 is CAWISGGGPLYGYTF. As DNA, the CDR3 is TGTGCCTGGATCAGTGGGGGGGGCCCCCTCTATGGCTACACCTTC.

The gene calls are TRBV27 and TRBJ2-5; 10 nucleotides agree with TRBD2. The junction had 12 bases not matched to a gene; V was cut back by 6 bases and J by 5 bases. From germline, CDR1 is MNHEY and CDR2 SMNVEV (reference sequence). The CDR3 is made up of 16 amino acids. The CDR3 sequence: CASSLAGVEGWETQYF. CDR3 bases: TGTGCCAGCAGCCTAGCGGGAGTTGAGGGATGGGAGACCCAGTACTTC.

There are many counts of this clonotype. The gene calls are TRBV20-1 and TRBJ2-3; maybe TRBD2 (6 bases). Trimming pared 5 bases from V and 2 bases from J, leaving 8 bases between. Germline V gene data show CDR1 as DFQATT and CDR2 as SNEGSKA (reference sequence). The CDR3 sequence is 12 residues long. CDR3 nucleotides: TGCAGTGCTCGGGGGAACACAGATACGCAGTATTTT. It is translated as CSARGNTDTQYF.

The chain combines TRBV12-3 or TRBV12-4 with TRBJ2-7; D is ambiguous. Trimming left V 3 bases short and J 6 bases short, with 9 bases between. This CDR3 is built from 12 residues. The CDR3 here is CASSFGKGEQYF. The CDR3 DNA sequence: TGTGCCAGCAGTTTCGGCAAGGGCGAGCAGTACTTC.

This clonotype appeared a few times. This chain joins TRBV5-1 and TRBJ2-1; 7 bases are a match to TRBD2. The J segment lost 8 bases and the V segment lost 4 bases, leaving 12 bases of the junction unmatched. The CDR3 is 15 residues long. The V gene's germline CDR1 is SGHRS and CDR2 YFSETQ. The CDR3 DNA reads as TGCGCCAGCAGCCTAGGGACTGGAGGGAGGGATGAGCAGTTCTTC. Translation gives CASSLGTGGRDEQFF. The whole variable domain, filled in from reference TRBV5-1 and TRBJ2-1, reads KAGVTQTPRYLIKTRGQQVTLSCSPISGHRSVSWYQQTPGQGLQFLFEYFSETQRNKGNFPGRFSGRQFSNSRSEMNVSTLELGDSALYLCASSLGTGGRDEQFFGPGTRLTVL.